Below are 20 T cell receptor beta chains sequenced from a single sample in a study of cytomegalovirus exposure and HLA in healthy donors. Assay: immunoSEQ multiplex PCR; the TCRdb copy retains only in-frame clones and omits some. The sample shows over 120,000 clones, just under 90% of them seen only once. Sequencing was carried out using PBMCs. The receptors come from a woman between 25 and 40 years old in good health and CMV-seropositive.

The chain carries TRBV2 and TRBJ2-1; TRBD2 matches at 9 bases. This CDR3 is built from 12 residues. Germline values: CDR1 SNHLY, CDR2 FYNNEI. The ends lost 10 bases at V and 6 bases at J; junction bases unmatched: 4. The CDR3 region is CATKTSGNEQFF. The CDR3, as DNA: TGTGCCACGAAGACTAGCGGCAATGAGCAGTTCTTC.

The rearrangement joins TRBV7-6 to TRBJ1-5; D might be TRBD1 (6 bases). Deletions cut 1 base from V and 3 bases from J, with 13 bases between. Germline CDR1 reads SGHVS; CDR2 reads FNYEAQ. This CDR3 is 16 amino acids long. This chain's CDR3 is CASSLDQGPNNQPQHF. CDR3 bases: TGTGCCAGCAGCTTAGATCAGGGGCCTAACAATCAGCCCCAGCATTTT.

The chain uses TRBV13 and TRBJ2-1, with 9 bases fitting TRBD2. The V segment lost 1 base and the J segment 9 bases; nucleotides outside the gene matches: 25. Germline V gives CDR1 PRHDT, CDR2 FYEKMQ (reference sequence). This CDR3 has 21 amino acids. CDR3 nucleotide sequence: TGTGCCAGCAGCTTAGAATGGCAGGCGGGAGGGCCTCTCTTTACACAGGGTGAGCAGTTCTTC. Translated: CASSLEWQAGGPLFTQGEQFF.

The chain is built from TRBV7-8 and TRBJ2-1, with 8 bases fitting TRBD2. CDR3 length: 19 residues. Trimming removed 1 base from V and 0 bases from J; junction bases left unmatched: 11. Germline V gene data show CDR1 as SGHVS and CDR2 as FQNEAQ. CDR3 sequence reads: CASSLVALASGLSYNEQFF. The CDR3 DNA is TGTGCCAGCAGCTTAGTAGCGTTGGCTAGCGGGCTCTCCTACAATGAGCAGTTCTTC.

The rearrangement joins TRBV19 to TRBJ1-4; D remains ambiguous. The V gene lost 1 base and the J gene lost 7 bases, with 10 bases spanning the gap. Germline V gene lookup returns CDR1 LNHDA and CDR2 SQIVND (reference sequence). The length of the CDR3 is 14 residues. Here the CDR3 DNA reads TGTGCCAGTAGTATAGTCGGCCGGGGTGAAAAACTGTTTTTT. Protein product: CASSIVGRGEKLFF.

CDR3 region: CASSLGGGQETQYF. The CDR3 DNA reads as TGCGCCAGCAGCTTGGGGGGGGGCCAAGAGACCCAGTACTTC. The V call is TRBV5-1, the J call TRBJ2-5; 7 nucleotides align to TRBD2. V was pared by 0 bases and J by 1 base, with 0 bases of the junction left unmatched. Germline V gives CDR1 SGHRS, CDR2 YFSETQ. CDR3 length: 14 residues.

CDR3 coding DNA: TGTGCCAGCAGCTTAATTTTCGGGGGTGGTACTGAAGCTTTCTTT. This sequence encodes CASSLIFGGGTEAFF. J is TRBJ1-1 and V is TRBV7-9, with a tentative D call TRBD1 (5 bases). This CDR3 region has 15 residues. Trimming pared 2 bases from V and 5 bases from J, leaving 15 bases between. The germline CDR1 and CDR2 sequences are SEHNR and FQNEAQ (reference sequence).

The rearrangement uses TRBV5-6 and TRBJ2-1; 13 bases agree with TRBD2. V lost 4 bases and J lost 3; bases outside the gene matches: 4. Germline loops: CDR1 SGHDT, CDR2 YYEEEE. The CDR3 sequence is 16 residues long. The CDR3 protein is CASSAGLAGVYNEQFF. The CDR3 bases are TGTGCCAGCAGCGCCGGACTAGCGGGGGTCTACAATGAGCAGTTCTTC.

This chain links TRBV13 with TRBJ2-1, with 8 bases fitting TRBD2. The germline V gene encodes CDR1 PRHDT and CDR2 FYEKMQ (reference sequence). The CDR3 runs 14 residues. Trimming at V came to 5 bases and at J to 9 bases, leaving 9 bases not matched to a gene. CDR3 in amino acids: CASSNGTSLGEQFF. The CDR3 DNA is TGTGCCAGCAGCAACGGGACTAGTCTTGGTGAGCAGTTCTTC.

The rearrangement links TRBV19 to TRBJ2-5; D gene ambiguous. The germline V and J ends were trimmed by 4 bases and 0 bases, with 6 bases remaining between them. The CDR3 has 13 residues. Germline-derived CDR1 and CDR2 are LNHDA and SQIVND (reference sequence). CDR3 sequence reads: CASSNTYQETQYF. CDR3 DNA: TGTGCCAGTAGTAACACGTACCAAGAGACCCAGTACTTC.

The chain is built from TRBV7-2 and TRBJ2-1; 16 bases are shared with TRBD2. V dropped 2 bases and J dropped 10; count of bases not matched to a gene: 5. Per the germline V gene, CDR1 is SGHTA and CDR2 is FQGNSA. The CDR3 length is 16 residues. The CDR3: CASSLWGLAGGEEQFF. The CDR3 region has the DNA TGTGCCAGCAGCTTATGGGGACTAGCGGGAGGGGAAGAGCAGTTCTTC.

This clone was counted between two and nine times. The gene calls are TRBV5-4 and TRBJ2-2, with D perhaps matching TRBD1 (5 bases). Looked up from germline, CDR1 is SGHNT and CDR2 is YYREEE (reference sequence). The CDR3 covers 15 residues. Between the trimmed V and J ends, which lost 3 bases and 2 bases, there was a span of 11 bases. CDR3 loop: CASSSDRRNTGELFF. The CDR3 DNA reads TGTGCCAGCAGCTCCGACAGACGAAACACCGGGGAGCTGTTTTTT.

The CDR3 is CASSLGGDGYTF. In nucleotides, the CDR3 is TGCGCCAGCAGCTTGGGCGGGGACGGCTACACCTTC. The chain is built from TRBV5-1 and TRBJ1-2, with a weak D call TRBD1 (5 bases). CDR1 is SGHRS and CDR2 is YFSETQ in the germline V gene. This CDR3 is 12 amino acids long. V lost 0 bases and J 8 bases, leaving 8 bases between the germline ends.

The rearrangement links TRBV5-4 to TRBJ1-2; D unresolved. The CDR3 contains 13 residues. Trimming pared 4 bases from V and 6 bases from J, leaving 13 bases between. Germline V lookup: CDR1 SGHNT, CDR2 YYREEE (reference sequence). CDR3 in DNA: TGTGCCAGCAGCCTGAGAGGCGTCGATGGCTACACCTTC. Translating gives CASSLRGVDGYTF.

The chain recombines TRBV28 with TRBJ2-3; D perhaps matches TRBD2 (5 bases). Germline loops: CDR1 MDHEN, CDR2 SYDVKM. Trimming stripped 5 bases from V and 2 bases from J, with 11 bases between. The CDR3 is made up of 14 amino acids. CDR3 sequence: CASSPGVYTDTQYF. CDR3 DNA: TGTGCCAGCAGTCCCGGGGTTTACACAGATACGCAGTATTTT.

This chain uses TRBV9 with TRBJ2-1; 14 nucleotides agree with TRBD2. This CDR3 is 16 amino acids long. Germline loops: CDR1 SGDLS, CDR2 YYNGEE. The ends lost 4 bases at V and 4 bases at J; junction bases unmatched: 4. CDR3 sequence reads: CASSLRLAGGYNEQFF. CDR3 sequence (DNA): TGTGCCAGCAGCCTAAGACTAGCGGGGGGGTACAATGAGCAGTTCTTC.

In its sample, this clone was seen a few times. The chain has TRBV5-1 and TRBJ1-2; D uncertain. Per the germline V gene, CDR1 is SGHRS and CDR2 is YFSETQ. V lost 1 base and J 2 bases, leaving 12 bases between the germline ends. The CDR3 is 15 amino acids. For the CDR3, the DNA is TGCGCCAGCAGCTTGTTTCCCGATACAAACTATGGCTACACCTTC. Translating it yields CASSLFPDTNYGYTF.

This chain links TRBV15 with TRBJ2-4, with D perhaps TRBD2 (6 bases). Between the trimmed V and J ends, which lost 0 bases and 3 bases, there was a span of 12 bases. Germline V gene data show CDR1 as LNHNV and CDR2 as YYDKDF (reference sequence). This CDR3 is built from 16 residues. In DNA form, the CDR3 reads TGTGCCACCAGCAGAGAAGGGCGGGGTGGCAAAAACATTCAGTACTTC. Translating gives CATSREGRGGKNIQYF.

Written as DNA, the CDR3 is TGTGCCAGCAGCGGCCGACTTACAGGGAGCACAGATACGCAGTATTTT. As protein: CASSGRLTGSTDTQYF. The chain combines TRBV11-2 with TRBJ2-3; a possible D gene is TRBD1 (6 bases). The CDR3 is made up of 16 amino acids. Trimming stripped 5 bases from V and 0 bases from J, with 15 bases between. Germline lookup yields CDR1 SGHAT and CDR2 FQNNGV.

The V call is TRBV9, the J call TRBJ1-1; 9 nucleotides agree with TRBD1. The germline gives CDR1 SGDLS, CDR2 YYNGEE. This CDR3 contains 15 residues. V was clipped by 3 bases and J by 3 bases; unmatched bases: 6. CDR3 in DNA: TGTGCCAGCAGCGCGTTTACAGGGGGCTACACTGAAGCTTTCTTT. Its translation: CASSAFTGGYTEAFF.